Listed below are T cell receptor beta chains from one sample, sequenced in a study of blood T cells in healthy people across ages. TCRdb ran MiXCR on the 5' RACE reads and lists one entry per CDR3 protein. The sample consists of about 580,000 distinct CDR3 sequences, around 50% of them appearing once. The sequenced material came from blood. Source of these receptors: a man at least 80 years old in good health. The CDR3 runs from the conserved cysteine through the conserved F or W. The order of the fields is CDR3 length, J gene, D gene, clone size, V gene, CDR3 protein, CDR3 DNA. D genes are given only for firm matches. Clone size is given for some rows only: seen once, a few or many times, or a class if the clone is expanded.

cdr3_length: 14
j_call: TRBJ1-2
d_call: NA
clone_size: many
v_call: TRBV6-1
cdr3_aa: CASSEGPGNYGYTF
cdr3_nt: TGTGCCAGCAGCGAGGGACCGGGGAACTATGGCTACACCTTC

cdr3_length: 14
j_call: TRBJ2-7
d_call: TRBD1
clone_size: few
v_call: TRBV12-3/TRBV12-4
cdr3_aa: CASTGRDRGYEQYF
cdr3_nt: TGTGCCAGCACTGGACGGGACAGGGGATACGAGCAGTACTTC

cdr3_length: 13
j_call: TRBJ2-7
d_call: NA
clone_size: NA
v_call: TRBV9
cdr3_aa: CASSVDSSYEQYF
cdr3_nt: TGTGCCAGCAGCGTTGACAGCTCCTACGAGCAGTACTTC

cdr3_length: 14
j_call: TRBJ2-1
d_call: TRBD2
clone_size: few
v_call: TRBV2
cdr3_aa: CATSSGISYNEQFF
cdr3_nt: TGTGCCACCTCTAGCGGGATTTCCTACAATGAGCAGTTCTTC

cdr3_length: 13
j_call: TRBJ2-7
d_call: NA
clone_size: NA
v_call: TRBV14
cdr3_aa: CASSLRGANEQYF
cdr3_nt: TGTGCCAGCAGTCTCAGGGGGGCAAACGAGCAGTACTTC

cdr3_length: 17
j_call: TRBJ1-5
d_call: NA
clone_size: NA
v_call: TRBV4-1
cdr3_aa: CASSPMGGPYSNQPQHF
cdr3_nt: TGCGCCAGCAGCCCTATGGGGGGACCTTATAGCAATCAGCCCCAGCATTTT

cdr3_length: 14
j_call: TRBJ2-1
d_call: NA
clone_size: many
v_call: TRBV24-1
cdr3_aa: CATSDDQRHNEQFF
cdr3_nt: TGTGCCACCAGTGATGACCAGCGACACAATGAGCAGTTCTTC

cdr3_length: 19
j_call: TRBJ2-3
d_call: TRBD2
clone_size: NA
v_call: TRBV7-8
cdr3_aa: CASSLAVRVAGGHGDTQYF
cdr3_nt: TGTGCCAGCAGCTTAGCTGTCCGGGTAGCGGGAGGGCATGGAGATACGCAGTATTTT

cdr3_length: 14
j_call: TRBJ2-1
d_call: NA
clone_size: NA
v_call: TRBV4-3
cdr3_aa: CASSPETGPKRLFF
cdr3_nt: TGCGCCAGCAGCCCCGAGACAGGCCCGAAAAGGTTGTTCTTC

cdr3_length: 15
j_call: TRBJ2-7
d_call: NA
clone_size: NA
v_call: TRBV9
cdr3_aa: CASSVGWASSYEQYF
cdr3_nt: TGTGCCAGCAGCGTAGGCTGGGCAAGCTCCTACGAGCAGTACTTC

cdr3_length: 14
j_call: TRBJ1-5
d_call: NA
clone_size: NA
v_call: TRBV12-3/TRBV12-4
cdr3_aa: CASSFRQSNQPQHF
cdr3_nt: TGTGCCAGCAGTTTTCGACAGAGCAATCAGCCCCAGCATTTT

cdr3_length: 15
j_call: TRBJ1-4
d_call: NA
clone_size: NA
v_call: TRBV11-1
cdr3_aa: CASSRSGSYNEKLFF
cdr3_nt: TGTGCCAGCAGCAGATCCGGGAGTTATAATGAAAAACTGTTTTTT

cdr3_length: 13
j_call: TRBJ2-7
d_call: NA
clone_size: few
v_call: TRBV9
cdr3_aa: CASKGDPSYEQYF
cdr3_nt: TGTGCCAGCAAAGGGGACCCCTCCTACGAGCAGTACTTC

cdr3_length: 14
j_call: TRBJ1-6
d_call: TRBD1
clone_size: NA
v_call: TRBV20-1
cdr3_aa: CSASSRTGTSPLHF
cdr3_nt: TGCAGTGCTAGTTCAAGGACAGGGACTTCACCCCTCCACTTT

cdr3_length: 13
j_call: TRBJ1-1
d_call: NA
clone_size: NA
v_call: TRBV12-5
cdr3_aa: CASGLSAGTEAFF
cdr3_nt: TGTGCTAGTGGTTTGAGCGCGGGTACTGAAGCTTTCTTT

cdr3_length: 15
j_call: TRBJ2-1
d_call: TRBD2
clone_size: NA
v_call: TRBV7-3
cdr3_aa: CASSRSGSTYNEQFF
cdr3_nt: TGTGCCAGCAGCCGTAGCGGGTCCACCTACAATGAGCAGTTCTTC

cdr3_length: 16
j_call: TRBJ1-5
d_call: NA
clone_size: few
v_call: TRBV7-9
cdr3_aa: CASSLDGAGYNQPQHF
cdr3_nt: TGTGCCAGCAGCTTAGATGGGGCAGGCTACAATCAGCCCCAGCATTTT

cdr3_length: 15
j_call: TRBJ2-7
d_call: TRBD2
clone_size: few
v_call: TRBV28
cdr3_aa: CASSSSGRGSYEQYF
cdr3_nt: TGTGCCAGCAGCTCTAGCGGGAGAGGCTCCTACGAGCAGTACTTC

cdr3_length: 16
j_call: TRBJ2-7
d_call: NA
clone_size: NA
v_call: TRBV21-1
cdr3_aa: CASSKSKPEPNYEQYF
cdr3_nt: TGTGCCAGCAGCAAATCTAAGCCCGAACCAAACTACGAGCAGTACTTC

cdr3_length: 16
j_call: TRBJ2-1
d_call: TRBD1
clone_size: NA
v_call: TRBV6-5
cdr3_aa: CASSLLSGTGNNEQFF
cdr3_nt: TGTGCCAGCAGTTTACTCTCCGGGACAGGGAACAATGAGCAGTTCTTC

cdr3_length: 12
j_call: TRBJ1-2
d_call: NA
clone_size: few
v_call: TRBV25-1
cdr3_aa: CASSDSSGGYTF
cdr3_nt: TGTGCCAGCAGCGATTCGTCGGGTGGCTACACCTTC

cdr3_length: 12
j_call: TRBJ2-5
d_call: NA
clone_size: NA
v_call: TRBV20-1
cdr3_aa: CSGWAGSETQYF
cdr3_nt: TGCAGTGGGTGGGCAGGGTCAGAGACCCAGTACTTC

cdr3_length: 13
j_call: TRBJ2-5
d_call: NA
clone_size: few
v_call: TRBV5-1
cdr3_aa: CASSSGREETQYF
cdr3_nt: TGCGCCAGCAGCTCCGGGCGTGAGGAGACCCAGTACTTC

cdr3_length: 13
j_call: TRBJ2-4
d_call: NA
clone_size: NA
v_call: TRBV4-1
cdr3_aa: CASIQRQGGIQYF
cdr3_nt: TGCGCCAGCATCCAACGACAGGGAGGCATTCAGTACTTC

cdr3_length: 13
j_call: TRBJ2-5
d_call: TRBD2
clone_size: NA
v_call: TRBV14
cdr3_aa: CASRNGRGETQYF
cdr3_nt: TGTGCCAGCCGAAACGGGAGGGGAGAGACCCAGTACTTC

cdr3_length: 15
j_call: TRBJ2-5
d_call: NA
clone_size: NA
v_call: TRBV10-3
cdr3_aa: CAISASLVRAYEQYF
cdr3_nt: TGTGCCATCAGTGCCTCACTAGTCCGGGCGTATGAGCAGTACTTC

cdr3_length: 14
j_call: TRBJ1-2
d_call: NA
clone_size: NA
v_call: TRBV29-1
cdr3_aa: CSVGGFPQNYGYTF
cdr3_nt: TGCAGCGTTGGAGGCTTCCCCCAAAACTATGGCTACACCTTC

cdr3_length: 14
j_call: TRBJ2-5
d_call: NA
clone_size: once
v_call: TRBV6-5
cdr3_aa: CASRMNGRRETQYF
cdr3_nt: TGTGCCAGCCGGATGAATGGCCGCAGGGAGACCCAGTACTTC

cdr3_length: 14
j_call: TRBJ2-3
d_call: TRBD2
clone_size: few
v_call: TRBV10-1
cdr3_aa: CASSPSGDRHTQYF
cdr3_nt: TGCGCCAGCAGCCCTAGCGGGGACCGGCATACGCAGTATTTT

cdr3_length: 17
j_call: TRBJ2-1
d_call: TRBD1
clone_size: many
v_call: TRBV5-1
cdr3_aa: CASSLTRAGTGPNEQFF
cdr3_nt: TGCGCCAGCAGCTTGACCAGGGCCGGGACAGGGCCCAATGAGCAGTTCTTC

cdr3_length: 11
j_call: TRBJ2-7
d_call: NA
clone_size: NA
v_call: TRBV29-1
cdr3_aa: CSATGNYEQYF
cdr3_nt: TGCAGCGCGACAGGTAACTACGAGCAGTACTTC

cdr3_length: 17
j_call: TRBJ2-3
d_call: TRBD2
clone_size: NA
v_call: TRBV20-1
cdr3_aa: CSARDRSSGRFTDTQYF
cdr3_nt: TGCAGTGCTAGAGATCGGTCTAGCGGGAGGTTTACAGATACGCAGTATTTT

cdr3_length: 17
j_call: TRBJ2-5
d_call: NA
clone_size: NA
v_call: TRBV12-3/TRBV12-4
cdr3_aa: CASSFIFGPRYQETQYF
cdr3_nt: TGTGCCAGCAGTTTTATTTTCGGGCCTAGGTACCAAGAGACCCAGTACTTC

cdr3_length: 13
j_call: TRBJ2-7
d_call: NA
clone_size: many
v_call: TRBV6-5
cdr3_aa: CASSNTGTYEQYF
cdr3_nt: TGTGCCAGCAGTAATACAGGGACCTACGAGCAGTACTTC

cdr3_length: 18
j_call: TRBJ1-5
d_call: NA
clone_size: NA
v_call: TRBV7-9
cdr3_aa: CASSRVTQASGKNQPQHF
cdr3_nt: TGTGCCAGCAGCCGAGTAACCCAAGCCAGCGGGAAAAATCAGCCCCAGCATTTT

cdr3_length: 15
j_call: TRBJ2-1
d_call: TRBD2
clone_size: NA
v_call: TRBV6-6
cdr3_aa: CASRSPGLAANEQFF
cdr3_nt: TGTGCCAGCAGGTCTCCGGGACTAGCAGCCAATGAGCAGTTCTTC

cdr3_length: 14
j_call: TRBJ1-2
d_call: NA
clone_size: many
v_call: TRBV7-9
cdr3_aa: CASTRPGRAYGYTF
cdr3_nt: TGTGCCAGCACCAGACCGGGGCGGGCCTATGGCTACACCTTC

cdr3_length: 17
j_call: TRBJ2-3
d_call: TRBD2
clone_size: NA
v_call: TRBV6-2/TRBV6-3
cdr3_aa: CASTGLGTSGRTDTQYF
cdr3_nt: TGTGCCAGCACAGGGTTGGGGACTAGCGGGAGAACAGATACGCAGTATTTT

cdr3_length: 16
j_call: TRBJ2-3
d_call: NA
clone_size: NA
v_call: TRBV9
cdr3_aa: CASSVDSGSSTDTQYF
cdr3_nt: TGTGCCAGCAGCGTAGATTCAGGCTCAAGCACAGATACGCAGTATTTT

cdr3_length: 17
j_call: TRBJ2-4
d_call: TRBD2
clone_size: many
v_call: TRBV7-9
cdr3_aa: CASSNSGGTDAKNIQYF
cdr3_nt: TGTGCCAGCAGCAATAGCGGGGGTACGGACGCCAAAAACATTCAGTACTTC

cdr3_length: 18
j_call: TRBJ1-2
d_call: NA
clone_size: many
v_call: TRBV4-3
cdr3_aa: CASSQDHGHRNSNYGYTF
cdr3_nt: TGCGCCAGCAGCCAAGATCATGGACACCGCAATTCTAACTATGGCTACACCTTC

cdr3_length: 15
j_call: TRBJ1-3
d_call: NA
clone_size: once
v_call: TRBV10-3
cdr3_aa: CAISDPTASGNTIYF
cdr3_nt: TGTGCCATCAGTGACCCGACCGCCTCTGGAAACACCATATATTTT

cdr3_length: 15
j_call: TRBJ2-2
d_call: TRBD1
clone_size: few
v_call: TRBV6-5
cdr3_aa: CASSRTGTNTGELFF
cdr3_nt: TGTGCCAGCAGTCGGACAGGGACGAACACCGGGGAGCTGTTTTTT

cdr3_length: 12
j_call: TRBJ2-7
d_call: NA
clone_size: few
v_call: TRBV5-5
cdr3_aa: CASSFDYYEQYF
cdr3_nt: TGTGCCAGCAGCTTCGATTACTACGAGCAGTACTTC

cdr3_length: 15
j_call: TRBJ2-3
d_call: TRBD2
clone_size: NA
v_call: TRBV6-4
cdr3_aa: CASSATSGGADTQYF
cdr3_nt: TGTGCCAGCAGTGCGACTAGCGGGGGGGCAGATACGCAGTATTTT

cdr3_length: 15
j_call: TRBJ1-2
d_call: NA
clone_size: NA
v_call: TRBV7-9
cdr3_aa: CASSLPQGANYGYTF
cdr3_nt: TGTGCCAGCAGCTTACCACAGGGAGCTAACTATGGCTACACCTTC

cdr3_length: 13
j_call: TRBJ2-4
d_call: NA
clone_size: few
v_call: TRBV28
cdr3_aa: CASTPTVYEEQYF
cdr3_nt: TGTGCCAGCACCCCAACAGTCTACGAGGAGCAGTACTTC

cdr3_length: 13
j_call: TRBJ2-1
d_call: NA
clone_size: NA
v_call: TRBV3-1
cdr3_aa: CASSQGRGLRQFF
cdr3_nt: TGTGCCAGCAGCCAAGGAAGGGGTCTTCGGCAGTTCTTC

cdr3_length: 15
j_call: TRBJ1-5
d_call: NA
clone_size: NA
v_call: TRBV24-1
cdr3_aa: CATSVGGGEVQPQHF
cdr3_nt: TGTGCCACCAGTGTTGGAGGGGGAGAAGTACAGCCCCAGCATTTT

cdr3_length: 14
j_call: TRBJ1-1
d_call: TRBD1
clone_size: once
v_call: TRBV7-8
cdr3_aa: CASSPRDRYTEAFF
cdr3_nt: TGTGCCAGCAGCCCAAGGGACAGATACACTGAAGCTTTCTTT

cdr3_length: 15
j_call: TRBJ2-3
d_call: NA
clone_size: NA
v_call: TRBV3-1
cdr3_aa: CASSQSYRDTDTQYF
cdr3_nt: TGTGCCAGCAGTCAAAGTTACAGAGACACAGATACGCAGTATTTT

cdr3_length: 15
j_call: TRBJ1-2
d_call: NA
clone_size: NA
v_call: TRBV7-2
cdr3_aa: CASSLAADAGGGYTF
cdr3_nt: TGTGCCAGCAGCTTAGCGGCCGACGCGGGAGGGGGGTACACCTTC

cdr3_length: 16
j_call: TRBJ2-1
d_call: NA
clone_size: NA
v_call: TRBV9
cdr3_aa: CASSRDSTSSYNEQFF
cdr3_nt: TGTGCCAGCAGCCGGGACTCCACGAGCTCCTACAATGAGCAGTTCTTC

cdr3_length: 16
j_call: TRBJ2-7
d_call: NA
clone_size: NA
v_call: TRBV6-6
cdr3_aa: CASSPLGTGSPGEQYF
cdr3_nt: TGTGCCAGCAGTCCCTTGGGGACCGGGTCGCCGGGTGAGCAGTACTTC